Listed here is a single T cell receptor (beta chain). Its antigen remains unidentified. The data were taken from a study of cytomegalovirus exposure and HLA in healthy donors. Study summary: Earlier findings included roughly 120 million unique TCR beta sequences obtained from 150 million to 200 million T cells. Study-wide results and caveats: Fewer than 200 TCR beta chains were listed as cytomegalovirus-associated. Accurate prediction of most subjects' HLA-A and HLA-B alleles from TCR beta sequences was reported. Immune exposure information comprised only CMV serostatus.

13 Jbeta primers and 60 Vbeta primers were used for the PCR. Sequencing was performed with immunoSEQ multiplex PCR; in TCRdb, only in-frame clones are kept and a portion is missing. Found here are 180,000 or so clones, about 80% of them singletons; the top ten hold 1.5%. The CDR3 totals 13 residues. CDR1 is PRHDT, CDR2 FYEKMQ, per germline (reference sequence). V lost 4 bases and J lost 4, with 9 bases in between. Sample: PBMCs. V gene TRBV13 combines with J gene TRBJ2-3; D remains ambiguous. This TCR was recovered from a man aged 35 to 55 in good health and CMV-seronegative. DNA for the CDR3: TGTGCCAGCAGCTCCCGCGGCCCAGATACGCAGTATTTT. This translates into CASSSRGPDTQYF.